This T cell receptor (beta chain) was identified during a study of early T cells in non-severe SARS-CoV-2 infection. Points from the study as a whole: VDJdb matching favored anti-spike CD8 responses, missing private and CD4 specificities.

CDR1 SGDLS and CDR2 YYNGEE come from the germline V gene. This CDR3 has 13 amino acids. Deletions cut 0 bases from V and 2 bases from J, with 3 bases between. At least ten counts were recorded for this clonotype. Its antigen is unknown. MiXCR, applied by TCRdb to the 5' RACE reads, yields one record per CDR3 protein. The repertoire holds 40,000 or so distinct CDR3 sequences, with around 6% as singletons. V gene TRBV9 combines with J gene TRBJ1-3; D uncertain. This receptor was taken from an adult who was a healthcare worker with PCR-confirmed SARS-CoV-2 infection or an uninfected control (not recorded which). Sequences were obtained from whole blood. CDR3 DNA sequence: TGTGCCAGCAGCGTAGGACCTGGAAACACCATATATTTT. This codes for CASSVGPGNTIYF. Full variable domain (remainder filled in from reference TRBV9 and TRBJ1-3): DSGVTQTPKHLITATGQRVTLRCSPRSGDLSVYWYQQSLDQGLQFLIQYYNGEERAKGNILERFSAQQFPDLHSELNLSSLELGDSALYFCASSVGPGNTIYFGEGSWLTVV.